This T cell receptor (beta chain) was documented in a study of PD-L1 blockade in urothelial cancer. The germline gives CDR1 MNHEY, CDR2 SMNVEV (reference sequence). The CDR3 covers 16 residues. After removal of 5 bases from V and 1 base from J, the junction contained 10 bases not matched to a gene. Measured with immunoSEQ multiplex PCR; TCRdb has only the in-frame clones, and not every one. The sample consists of over 75,000 clones, around 92% of them appearing once. Indicated time point: pretreatment peripheral blood. The chain has TRBV27 and TRBJ2-5; 7 bases are a match to TRBD1. The clonotype was recovered from a woman older than 75 with urothelial cancer. Sequencing used PBMCs, obtained around atezolizumab (anti-PD-L1) treatment. CDR3 amino acids: CASSATDRPFQETQYF. DNA of the CDR3: TGTGCCAGCAGTGCCACGGACAGGCCCTTCCAAGAGACCCAGTACTTC.